This T cell receptor (beta chain) was recorded in a study of OX40 agonist ivuxolimab in advanced cancers. General study points: The work left the antigen specificity of expanded peripheral T cells undetermined.

This CDR3 has 16 residues. Trimming cost V 4 bases and J 6 bases, with 19 bases left between them. Germline V gene data show CDR1 as SGHDT and CDR2 as YYEEEE. Produced via immunoSEQ multiplex PCR; TCRdb's table is partial and in-frame only. Of about 75,000 clones listed, about 88% are singletons. This clone was observed a few times. Its antigen remains unknown. This sequence originates from an adult with an advanced solid tumor such as melanoma, head and neck, liver or kidney cancer. The sequences come from CD4+ or CD8+ T cells sorted from blood, collected in a trial of the OX40 agonist ivuxolimab. The chain combines TRBV5-6 with TRBJ2-2; unclear D gene. The CDR3 sequence is CASSRPGRTAPGELFF. CDR3 sequence (DNA): TGTGCCAGCAGCCGACCGGGCCGCACTGCACCCGGGGAGCTGTTTTTT.